The 20 T cell receptor beta chains reported below all come from one sample, sequenced in a study of glioma-infiltrating T cells after dendritic cell vaccination. TCRdb's table, derived via immunoSEQ multiplex PCR, lists solely in-frame clones and lacks some. Of 72,000 or so clones detected, around 90% appear once; the ten largest clones hold 2% to 2.5%. As for time point: after dendritic cell vaccination, including at tumor progression/relapse. The source material was blood, sampled after dendritic cell vaccination. These receptors were obtained from a human donor with glioblastoma.

This rearrangement joins TRBV14 to TRBJ1-5; D uncertain. Germline V CDR1 and CDR2: SGHDN, FVKESK. Trimming removed 4 bases at V and 7 bases at J, with 14 bases between. The CDR3 runs to 14 residues. CDR3 bases: TGTGCCAGCAGCCTAGCCGGCTTTGGGCAGCCCCAGCATTTT. This translates into CASSLAGFGQPQHF.

CDR3 residues: CASSQQGLTDTQYF. DNA for the CDR3: TGTGCCAGCAGCCAACAGGGGCTCACAGATACGCAGTATTTT. This rearrangement joins TRBV7-2 to TRBJ2-3; TRBD1 matches 7 bases. CDR1 is SGHTA and CDR2 is FQGNSA in the germline V gene. V dropped 5 bases and J dropped 2; count of bases not matched to a gene: 4. This CDR3 contains 14 residues. Drawing the rest from reference TRBV7-2 and TRBJ2-3, the complete variable domain is GAGVSQSPSNKVTEKGKDVELRCDPISGHTALYWYRQSLGQGLEFLIYFQGNSAPDKSGLPSDRFSAERTGGSVSTLTIQRTQQEDSAVYLCASSQQGLTDTQYFGPGTRLTVL.

This sequence joins TRBV18 and TRBJ1-1; unclear D gene. CDR3 length: 15 residues. V was clipped by 0 bases and J by 1 base, with 9 bases between them. The germline CDR1 and CDR2 sequences are KGHSH and LQKENI. CDR3 sequence reads: CASSPPRGSNTEAFF. The CDR3 DNA follows: TGTGCCAGCTCACCACCTCGGGGTTCGAACACTGAAGCTTTCTTT. The whole variable domain, remainder taken from reference TRBV18 and TRBJ1-1, is NAGVMQNPRHLVRRRGQEARLRCSPMKGHSHVYWYRQLPEEGLKFMVYLQKENIIDESGMPKERFSAEFPKEGPSILRIQQVVRGDSAAYFCASSPPRGSNTEAFFGQGTRLTVV.

V gene TRBV15 combines with J gene TRBJ2-7, with 8 nucleotides matching TRBD2. Per the germline V gene, CDR1 is LNHNV and CDR2 is YYDKDF (reference sequence). V lost 0 bases and J lost 3; bases outside the gene matches: 4. This CDR3 is 15 amino acids long. The CDR3 DNA is TGTGCCACCAGCAGAGATTTAGCGGGAATCTACGAGCAGTACTTC. Translation gives CATSRDLAGIYEQYF.

This clone was seen only a few times. The chain employs TRBV5-4 and TRBJ2-3; 11 bases are a match to TRBD2. V shed 4 bases and J 2 bases; nucleotides not matched to a gene: 6. Germline V CDR1 and CDR2: SGHNT, YYREEE (reference sequence). CDR3 size: 16 residues. The CDR3 DNA follows: TGTGCCAGCAGCACAATAGCGGGAGGGTTCACAGATACGCAGTATTTT. The encoded protein is CASSTIAGGFTDTQYF. Combining the CDR3 with reference TRBV5-4 and TRBJ2-3 gives the whole variable domain ETGVTQSPTHLIKTRGQQVTLRCSSQSGHNTVSWYQQALGQGPQFIFQYYREEENGRGNFPPRFSGLQFPNYSSELNVNALELDDSALYLCASSTIAGGFTDTQYFGPGTRLTVL.

This chain joins TRBV5-1 and TRBJ2-3; TRBD2 matches 8 bases. This CDR3 comprises 16 residues. The J segment lost 0 bases and the V segment lost 0 bases, leaving 3 bases of the junction unmatched. The V gene's germline CDR1 is SGHRS and CDR2 YFSETQ. CDR3 residues: CASSLASGGSTDTQYF. CDR3 bases: TGCGCCAGCAGCTTGGCAAGCGGGGGAAGCACAGATACGCAGTATTTT. Filled out from reference TRBV5-1 and TRBJ2-3, the complete variable domain reads KAGVTQTPRYLIKTRGQQVTLSCSPISGHRSVSWYQQTPGQGLQFLFEYFSETQRNKGNFPGRFSGRQFSNSRSEMNVSTLELGDSALYLCASSLASGGSTDTQYFGPGTRLTVL.

This clone was recorded a few times. This rearrangement joins TRBV4-1 to TRBJ1-5; D not resolved. Germline lookup yields CDR1 MGHRA and CDR2 YSYEKL. The V end was cut by 6 bases, the J end by 0 bases, with 12 bases between. The CDR3 is made up of 15 amino acids. CDR3 in DNA: TGCGCCAGCAGTCTCACGGGAATTAGCAATCAGCCCCAGCATTTT. Encoded protein: CASSLTGISNQPQHF.

This chain links TRBV15 with TRBJ1-2; TRBD1 aligns across 7 bases. Germline lookup yields CDR1 LNHNV and CDR2 YYDKDF (reference sequence). CDR3 length equals 15 residues. V lost 0 bases, J lost 2 bases, and 3 bases stayed unmatched. In DNA form, the CDR3 reads TGTGCCACCAGCAGAGACCCCAGGGGGAACTATGGCTACACCTTC. Encoded protein: CATSRDPRGNYGYTF.

The CDR3 loop is CASSLGGASTDTQYF. As DNA, the CDR3 is TGTGCCAGCAGCCTCGGGGGGGCTAGCACAGATACGCAGTATTTT. V gene TRBV5-4 combines with J gene TRBJ2-3, with TRBD2 identical over 8 bases. This CDR3 region has 15 residues. The germline V gene has CDR1 SGHNT and CDR2 YYREEE (reference sequence). With V trimmed by 4 bases and J by 0 bases, 4 bases remained unmatched.

Written as DNA, the CDR3 is TGTGCCAGCAGCGCGGGGCGGGGAGGAGATACGCAGTATTTT. Its protein product is CASSAGRGGDTQYF. The chain carries TRBV9 and TRBJ2-3, with TRBD2 as a possible D gene (6 bases). There are 14 residues in the CDR3. Per germline, CDR1 SGDLS and CDR2 YYNGEE. Trimming shortened V by 3 bases and J by 5 bases, and 13 bases separated the two germline ends. The whole variable domain, remainder taken from reference TRBV9 and TRBJ2-3, is DSGVTQTPKHLITATGQRVTLRCSPRSGDLSVYWYQQSLDQGLQFLIQYYNGEERAKGNILERFSAQQFPDLHSELNLSSLELGDSALYFCASSAGRGGDTQYFGPGTRLTVL.

The J gene is TRBJ2-5, the V gene TRBV15; 7 bases map to TRBD1. J lost 0 bases, V lost 1 base, and 2 bases had no gene match. CDR3 length: 15 residues. The germline V gene has CDR1 LNHNV and CDR2 YYDKDF (reference sequence). In DNA, the CDR3 is TGTGCCACCAGCAGAGGGGGACAGCACCAAGAGACCCAGTACTTC. Encoded protein: CATSRGGQHQETQYF.

This clone appeared once. This chain connects TRBV5-1 to TRBJ2-1; D may be TRBD2 (7 bases). Trimming shortened V by 3 bases and J by 6 bases, and 19 bases separated the two germline ends. Germline V gives CDR1 SGHRS, CDR2 YFSETQ. The CDR3 totals 16 residues. CDR3 coding DNA: TGCGCCAGCAGCTCCGGGGGCGGGAGTTCTTTCAATGAGCAGTTCTTC. This translates into CASSSGGGSSFNEQFF.

J is TRBJ2-5 and V is TRBV11-2; D might be TRBD2 (5 bases). V lost 4 bases to trimming and J lost 13 bases, with 13 bases between them. This CDR3 comprises 11 residues. CDR1 SGHAT and CDR2 FQNNGV come from the germline V gene. Here the CDR3 DNA reads TGTGCCAGCAGCTCCCGGGATCGGCGGTACTTC. As protein: CASSSRDRRYF.

V and J are TRBV19 and TRBJ1-1; no firm D call. The CDR3 runs 14 residues. V lost 6 bases, J lost 4 bases, and 15 bases lay in between. Germline V lookup: CDR1 LNHDA, CDR2 SQIVND (reference sequence). CDR3: CASRSPPDFTEAFF. The CDR3 nucleotides read TGTGCCAGTAGAAGCCCGCCCGACTTCACTGAAGCTTTCTTT.

The J gene is TRBJ2-7, the V gene TRBV27; unclear D gene. With 5 bases removed from V and 3 bases from J, the gap between germline ends came to 8 bases. Germline values: CDR1 MNHEY, CDR2 SMNVEV (reference sequence). CDR3 length: 12 amino acids. CDR3: CASSASSYEQYF. DNA for the CDR3: TGTGCCAGCAGTGCCTCTAGCTACGAGCAGTACTTC.

J is TRBJ1-6 and V is TRBV6-5; a weak D match, TRBD1 (6 bases). The CDR3 has 15 amino acids. Germline V gene data show CDR1 as MNHEY and CDR2 as SVGAGI. V was trimmed by 6 bases and J by 10 bases, leaving 19 bases between them. The CDR3 here is CASSLGGGRNSPLHF. DNA of the CDR3: TGTGCCAGCAGCCTCGGGGGGGGGCGCAACTCACCCCTCCACTTT.

The chain employs TRBV4-2 and TRBJ2-7; possible D gene TRBD2, 6 bases. The CDR3 runs to 14 residues. Per germline, CDR1 LGHNA and CDR2 YNFKEQ. V lost 1 base to trimming and J lost 6 bases, with 13 bases between them. The CDR3 region has the DNA TGTGCCAGCAGCCAAGGCGGAGGGAGGAGCGAGCAGTACTTC. It encodes CASSQGGGRSEQYF.

CDR3 nucleotide sequence: TGTGCCAGCAGCTTTGTGTCGAGCTCTCGACGGGATGAGCAGTTCTTC. It specifies CASSFVSSSRRDEQFF. The rearrangement links TRBV7-2 to TRBJ2-1, with no clear D. Germline V gene sequence: CDR1 SGHTA, CDR2 FQGNSA. The CDR3 sequence is 16 residues long. The germline V and J ends were trimmed by 3 bases and 8 bases, with 20 bases remaining between them.

V gene TRBV18 combines with J gene TRBJ1-1; 8 nucleotides align to TRBD1. The germline V gene encodes CDR1 KGHSH and CDR2 LQKENI. The CDR3 totals 15 residues. J lost 6 bases, V lost 3 bases, and 9 bases had no gene match. As DNA, the CDR3 is TGTGCCAGCTCACCGCGCGGACAGGGAACGGCTGAAGCTTTCTTT. Translation: CASSPRGQGTAEAFF.

This chain uses TRBV4-1 with TRBJ2-5; tentatively, D is TRBD1 (6 bases). From germline, CDR1 is MGHRA and CDR2 YSYEKL. The V and J ends lost 1 base and 2 bases respectively, with 14 bases between them. The CDR3 covers 16 residues. CDR3 sequence: CASSQGWGLEQETQYF. The CDR3 DNA reads as TGCGCCAGCAGCCAAGGCTGGGGGCTGGAGCAAGAGACCCAGTACTTC.